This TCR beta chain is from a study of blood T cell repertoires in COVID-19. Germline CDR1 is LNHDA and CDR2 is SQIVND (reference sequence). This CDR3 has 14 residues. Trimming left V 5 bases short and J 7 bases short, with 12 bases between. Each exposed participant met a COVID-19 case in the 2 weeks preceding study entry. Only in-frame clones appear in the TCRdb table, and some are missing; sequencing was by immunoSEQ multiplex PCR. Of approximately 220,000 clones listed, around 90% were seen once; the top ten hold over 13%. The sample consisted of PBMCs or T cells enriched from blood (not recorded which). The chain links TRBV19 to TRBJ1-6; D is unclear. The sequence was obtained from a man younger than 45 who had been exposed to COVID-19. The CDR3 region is CASSDRNENSPLHF. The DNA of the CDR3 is TGTGCCAGTAGTGATCGTAACGAGAATTCACCCCTCCACTTT. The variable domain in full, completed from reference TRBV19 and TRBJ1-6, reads DGGITQSPKYLFRKEGQNVTLSCEQNLNHDAMYWYRQDPGQGLRLIYYSQIVNDFQKGDIAEGYSVSREKKESFPLTVTSAQKNPTAFYLCASSDRNENSPLHFGNGTRLTVT.